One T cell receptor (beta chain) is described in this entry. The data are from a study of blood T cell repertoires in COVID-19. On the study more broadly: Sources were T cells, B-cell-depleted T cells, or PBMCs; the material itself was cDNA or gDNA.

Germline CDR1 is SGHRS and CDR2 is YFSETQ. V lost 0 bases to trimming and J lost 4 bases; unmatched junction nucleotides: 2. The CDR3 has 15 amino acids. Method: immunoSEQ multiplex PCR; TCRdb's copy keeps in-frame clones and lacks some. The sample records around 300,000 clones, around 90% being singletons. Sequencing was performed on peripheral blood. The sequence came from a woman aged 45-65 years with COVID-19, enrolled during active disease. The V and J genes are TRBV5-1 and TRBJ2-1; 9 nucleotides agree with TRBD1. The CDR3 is CASSLGDREYNEQFF. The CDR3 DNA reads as TGCGCCAGCAGCTTGGGGGACAGGGAGTACAATGAGCAGTTCTTC.